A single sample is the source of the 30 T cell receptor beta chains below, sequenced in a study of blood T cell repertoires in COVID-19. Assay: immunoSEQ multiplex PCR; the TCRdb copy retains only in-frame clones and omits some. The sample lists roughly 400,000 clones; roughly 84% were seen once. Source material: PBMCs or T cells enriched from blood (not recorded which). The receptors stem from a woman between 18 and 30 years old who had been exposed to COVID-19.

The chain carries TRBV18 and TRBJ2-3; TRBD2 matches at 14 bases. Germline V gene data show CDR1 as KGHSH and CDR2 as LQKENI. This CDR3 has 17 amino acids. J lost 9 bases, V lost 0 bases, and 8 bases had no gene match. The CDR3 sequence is CASSPPNPGLAGVTQYF. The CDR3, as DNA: TGTGCCAGCTCACCACCGAATCCGGGACTAGCGGGGGTGACGCAGTATTTT.

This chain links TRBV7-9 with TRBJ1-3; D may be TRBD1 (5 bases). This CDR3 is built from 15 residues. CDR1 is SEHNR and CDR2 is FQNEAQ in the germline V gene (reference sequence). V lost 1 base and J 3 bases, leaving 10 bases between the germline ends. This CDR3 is CASSLVQGGGNTIYF. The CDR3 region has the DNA TGTGCCAGCAGCTTAGTTCAGGGAGGTGGAAACACCATATATTTT.

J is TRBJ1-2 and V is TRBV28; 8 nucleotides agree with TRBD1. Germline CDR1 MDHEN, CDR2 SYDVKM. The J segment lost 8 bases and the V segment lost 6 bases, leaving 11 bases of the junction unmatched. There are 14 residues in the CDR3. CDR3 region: CASSSGQGSSGYTF. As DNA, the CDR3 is TGTGCCAGCAGCTCCGGACAGGGCAGCAGCGGCTACACCTTC.

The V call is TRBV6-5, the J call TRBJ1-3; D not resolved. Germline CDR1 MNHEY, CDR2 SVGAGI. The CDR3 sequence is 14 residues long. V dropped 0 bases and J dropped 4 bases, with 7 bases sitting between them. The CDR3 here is CASSYSGRGNTIYF. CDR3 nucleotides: TGTGCCAGCAGTTACTCTGGCAGGGGAAACACCATATATTTT.

CDR3: CASSPRLVYHEQFF. The CDR3 nucleotides are TGTGCCAGCAGCCCCAGACTAGTTTATCATGAGCAGTTCTTC. The chain recombines TRBV5-6 with TRBJ2-1; possibly TRBD2 for D (6 bases). Germline V lookup: CDR1 SGHDT, CDR2 YYEEEE. The CDR3 is 14 amino acids. The germline V and J ends were trimmed by 4 bases and 8 bases, with 16 bases remaining between them. Looking up the rest from reference TRBV5-6 and TRBJ2-1 gives the full variable domain: DAGVTQSPTHLIKTRGQQVTLRCSPKSGHDTVSWYQQALGQGPQFIFQYYEEEERQRGNFPDRFSGHQFPNYSSELNVNALLLGDSALYLCASSPRLVYHEQFFGPGTRLTVL.

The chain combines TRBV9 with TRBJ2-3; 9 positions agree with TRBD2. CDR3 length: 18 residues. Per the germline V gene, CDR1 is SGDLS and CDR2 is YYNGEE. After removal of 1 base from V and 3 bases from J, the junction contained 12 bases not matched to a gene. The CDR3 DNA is TGTGCCAGCAGCGTAATGGCGGGAGGGCCGGTAGCGACAGATACGCAGTATTTT. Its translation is CASSVMAGGPVATDTQYF. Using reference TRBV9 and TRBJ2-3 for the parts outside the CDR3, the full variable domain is DSGVTQTPKHLITATGQRVTLRCSPRSGDLSVYWYQQSLDQGLQFLIQYYNGEERAKGNILERFSAQQFPDLHSELNLSSLELGDSALYFCASSVMAGGPVATDTQYFGPGTRLTVL.

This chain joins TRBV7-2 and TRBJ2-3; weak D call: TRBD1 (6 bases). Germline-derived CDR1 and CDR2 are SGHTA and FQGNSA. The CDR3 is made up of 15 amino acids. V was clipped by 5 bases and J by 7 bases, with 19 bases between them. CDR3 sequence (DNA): TGTGCCAGCAGCGCGCAGGGGTCCCCTCTAAATACGCAGTATTTT. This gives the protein CASSAQGSPLNTQYF.

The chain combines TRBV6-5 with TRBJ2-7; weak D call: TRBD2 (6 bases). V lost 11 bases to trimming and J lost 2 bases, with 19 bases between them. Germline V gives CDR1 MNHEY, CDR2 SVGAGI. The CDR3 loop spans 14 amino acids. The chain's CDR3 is CAGRLDMGTYEQYF. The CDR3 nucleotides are TGTGCCGGCCGACTAGACATGGGTACCTACGAGCAGTACTTC.

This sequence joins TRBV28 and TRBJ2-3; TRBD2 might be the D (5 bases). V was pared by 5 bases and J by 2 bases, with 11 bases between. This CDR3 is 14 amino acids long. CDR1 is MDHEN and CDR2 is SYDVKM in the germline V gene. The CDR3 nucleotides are TGTGCCAGCAGTCGGGATTACTACACAGATACGCAGTATTTT. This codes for CASSRDYYTDTQYF.

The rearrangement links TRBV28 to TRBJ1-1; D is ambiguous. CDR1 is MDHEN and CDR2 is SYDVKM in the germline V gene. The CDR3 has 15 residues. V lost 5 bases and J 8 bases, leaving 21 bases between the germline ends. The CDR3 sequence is CASSDPRSGRDEAFF. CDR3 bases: TGTGCCAGCAGTGACCCTCGGTCAGGCCGCGACGAAGCTTTCTTT.

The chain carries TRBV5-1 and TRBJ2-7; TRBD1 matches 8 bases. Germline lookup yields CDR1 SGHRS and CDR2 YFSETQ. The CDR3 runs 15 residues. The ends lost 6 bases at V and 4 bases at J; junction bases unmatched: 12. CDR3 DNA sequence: TGCGCCAGCACCACAGCCGGGACAGGATCTTACGAGCAGTACTTC. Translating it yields CASTTAGTGSYEQYF. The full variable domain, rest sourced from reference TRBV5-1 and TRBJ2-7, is KAGVTQTPRYLIKTRGQQVTLSCSPISGHRSVSWYQQTPGQGLQFLFEYFSETQRNKGNFPGRFSGRQFSNSRSEMNVSTLELGDSALYLCASTTAGTGSYEQYFGPGTRLTVT.

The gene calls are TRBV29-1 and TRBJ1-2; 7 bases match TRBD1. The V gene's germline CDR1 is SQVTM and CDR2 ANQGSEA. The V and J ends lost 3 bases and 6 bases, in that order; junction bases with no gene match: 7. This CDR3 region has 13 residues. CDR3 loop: CSVDARGKDGYTF. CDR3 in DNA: TGCAGCGTTGACGCCAGGGGGAAGGATGGCTACACCTTC. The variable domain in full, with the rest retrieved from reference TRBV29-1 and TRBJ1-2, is SAVISQKPSRDICQRGTSLTIQCQVDSQVTMMFWYRQQPGQSLTLIATANQGSEATYESGFVIDKFPISRPNLTFSTLTVSNMSPEDSSIYLCSVDARGKDGYTFGSGTRLTVV.

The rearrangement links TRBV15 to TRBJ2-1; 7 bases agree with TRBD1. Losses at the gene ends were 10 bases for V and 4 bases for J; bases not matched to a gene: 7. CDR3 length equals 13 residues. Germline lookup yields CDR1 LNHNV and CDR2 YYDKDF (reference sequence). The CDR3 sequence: CAIADRPYNEQFF. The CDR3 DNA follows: TGTGCCATTGCGGACAGGCCATACAATGAGCAGTTCTTC.

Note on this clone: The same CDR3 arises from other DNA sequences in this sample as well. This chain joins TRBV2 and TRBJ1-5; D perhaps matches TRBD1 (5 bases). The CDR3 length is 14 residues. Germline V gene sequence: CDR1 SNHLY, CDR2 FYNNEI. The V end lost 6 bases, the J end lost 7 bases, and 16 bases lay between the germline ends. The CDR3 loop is CASSPGQGGQPQHF. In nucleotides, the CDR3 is TGTGCCAGCAGCCCAGGGCAGGGAGGCCAGCCCCAGCATTTT.

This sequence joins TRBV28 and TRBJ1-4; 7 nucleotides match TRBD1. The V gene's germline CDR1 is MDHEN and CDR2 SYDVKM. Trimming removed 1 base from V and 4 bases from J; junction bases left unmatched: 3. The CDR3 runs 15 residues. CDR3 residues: CASSLSGTVNEKLFF. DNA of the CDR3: TGTGCCAGCAGTTTATCCGGGACAGTTAATGAAAAACTGTTTTTT. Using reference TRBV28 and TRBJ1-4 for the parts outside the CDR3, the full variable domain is DVKVTQSSRYLVKRTGEKVFLECVQDMDHENMFWYRQDPGLGLRLIYFSYDVKMKEKGDIPEGYSVSREKKERFSLILESASTNQTSMYLCASSLSGTVNEKLFFGSGTQLSVL.

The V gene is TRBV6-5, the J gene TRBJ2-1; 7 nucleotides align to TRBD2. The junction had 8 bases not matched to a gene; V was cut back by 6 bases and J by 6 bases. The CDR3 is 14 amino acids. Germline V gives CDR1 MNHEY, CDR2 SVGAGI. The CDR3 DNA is TGTGCCAGCAGGAGGGAGGGTCCGGCCAATGAGCAGTTCTTC. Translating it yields CASRREGPANEQFF.

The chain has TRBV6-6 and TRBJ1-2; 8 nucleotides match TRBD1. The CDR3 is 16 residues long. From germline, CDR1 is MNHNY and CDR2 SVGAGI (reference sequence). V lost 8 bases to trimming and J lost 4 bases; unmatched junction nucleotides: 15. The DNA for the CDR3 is TGTGCCAGCCTGGGCCAGGGGGCTTCTTGGGCCTATGGCTACACCTTC. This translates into CASLGQGASWAYGYTF.

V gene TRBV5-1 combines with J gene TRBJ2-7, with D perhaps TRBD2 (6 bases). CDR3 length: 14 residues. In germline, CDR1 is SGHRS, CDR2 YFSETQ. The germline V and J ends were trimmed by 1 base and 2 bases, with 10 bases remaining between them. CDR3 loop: CASSLSTGAYEQYF. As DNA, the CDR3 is TGCGCCAGCAGCTTGAGTACGGGAGCCTACGAGCAGTACTTC.

CDR3 region: CASSLPGLVGNTQYF. As DNA, the CDR3 is TGTGCCAGCAGTTTGCCGGGACTAGTGGGAAATACGCAGTATTTT. The rearrangement links TRBV28 to TRBJ2-3; 8 bases are a match to TRBD2. V shed 3 bases and J 7 bases; nucleotides not matched to a gene: 9. Per the germline V gene, CDR1 is MDHEN and CDR2 is SYDVKM. The CDR3 extends over 15 amino acids.

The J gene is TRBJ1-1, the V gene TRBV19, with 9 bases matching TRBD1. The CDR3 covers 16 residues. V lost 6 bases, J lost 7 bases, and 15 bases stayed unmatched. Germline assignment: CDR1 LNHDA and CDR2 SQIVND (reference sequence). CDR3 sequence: CASSPDRGGREGEAFF. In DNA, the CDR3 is TGTGCCAGTAGCCCAGACAGGGGGGGCCGAGAGGGTGAAGCTTTCTTT.

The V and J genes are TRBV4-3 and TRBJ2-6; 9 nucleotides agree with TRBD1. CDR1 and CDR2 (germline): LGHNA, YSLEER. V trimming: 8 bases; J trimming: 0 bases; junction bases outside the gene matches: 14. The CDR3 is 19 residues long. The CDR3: CASAFYSGQGISGANVLTF. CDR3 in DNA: TGCGCCAGCGCCTTTTATTCGGGACAGGGCATCTCTGGGGCCAACGTCCTGACTTTC.

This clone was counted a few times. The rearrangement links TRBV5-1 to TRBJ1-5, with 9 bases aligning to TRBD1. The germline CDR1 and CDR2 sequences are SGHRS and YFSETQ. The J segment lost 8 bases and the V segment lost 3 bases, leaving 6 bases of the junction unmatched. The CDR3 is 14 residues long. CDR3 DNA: TGCGCCAGCAGCTCGGGACAGGGAAGGGAGCCCCAGCATTTT. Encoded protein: CASSSGQGREPQHF.

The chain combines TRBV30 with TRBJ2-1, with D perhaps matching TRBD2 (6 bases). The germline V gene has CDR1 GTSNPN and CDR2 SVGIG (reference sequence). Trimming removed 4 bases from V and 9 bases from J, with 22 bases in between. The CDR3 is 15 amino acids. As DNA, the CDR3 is TGTGCCTGGACCTCCAGCTCTACCGGGGGTACTGAGCAGTTCTTC. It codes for CAWTSSSTGGTEQFF.

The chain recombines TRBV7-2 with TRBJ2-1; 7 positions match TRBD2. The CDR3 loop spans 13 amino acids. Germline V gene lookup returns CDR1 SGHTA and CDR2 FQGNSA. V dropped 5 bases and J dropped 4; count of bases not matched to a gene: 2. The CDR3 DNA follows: TGTGCCAGCAGCATGGGACTATACAATGAGCAGTTCTTC. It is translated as CASSMGLYNEQFF.

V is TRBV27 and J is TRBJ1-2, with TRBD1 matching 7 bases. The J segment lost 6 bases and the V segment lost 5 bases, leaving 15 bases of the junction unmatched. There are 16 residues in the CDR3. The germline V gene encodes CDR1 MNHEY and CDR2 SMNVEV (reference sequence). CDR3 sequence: CASSNLDRVLIHGYTF. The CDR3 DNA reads TGTGCCAGCAGTAATCTCGACAGGGTCCTTATTCATGGCTACACCTTC.

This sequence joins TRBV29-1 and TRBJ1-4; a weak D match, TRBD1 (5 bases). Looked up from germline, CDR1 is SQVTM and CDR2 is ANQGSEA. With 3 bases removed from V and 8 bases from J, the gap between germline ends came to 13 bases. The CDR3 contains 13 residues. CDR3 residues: CSVEGPSGEKLFF. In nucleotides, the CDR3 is TGCAGCGTTGAGGGGCCCAGTGGGGAAAAACTGTTTTTT.

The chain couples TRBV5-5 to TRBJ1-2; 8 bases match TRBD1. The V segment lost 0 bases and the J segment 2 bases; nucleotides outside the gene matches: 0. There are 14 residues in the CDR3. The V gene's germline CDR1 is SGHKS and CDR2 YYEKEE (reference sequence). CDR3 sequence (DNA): TGTGCCAGCAGCTTGGGGACAGGGAACTATGGCTACACCTTC. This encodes CASSLGTGNYGYTF.

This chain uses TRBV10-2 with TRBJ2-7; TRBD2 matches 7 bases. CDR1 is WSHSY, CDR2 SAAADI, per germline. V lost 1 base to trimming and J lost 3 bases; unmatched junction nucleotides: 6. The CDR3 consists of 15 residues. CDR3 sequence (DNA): TGCGCCAGCAGTGAGTGGACTAGGAGAGGCTACGAGCAGTACTTC. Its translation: CASSEWTRRGYEQYF.

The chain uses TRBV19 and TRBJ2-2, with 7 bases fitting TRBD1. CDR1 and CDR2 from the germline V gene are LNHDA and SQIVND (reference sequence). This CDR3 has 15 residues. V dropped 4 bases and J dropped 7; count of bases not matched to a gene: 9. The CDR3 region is CASSKDRVMGGELFF. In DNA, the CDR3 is TGTGCCAGTAGTAAAGACAGGGTTATGGGCGGGGAGCTGTTTTTT.

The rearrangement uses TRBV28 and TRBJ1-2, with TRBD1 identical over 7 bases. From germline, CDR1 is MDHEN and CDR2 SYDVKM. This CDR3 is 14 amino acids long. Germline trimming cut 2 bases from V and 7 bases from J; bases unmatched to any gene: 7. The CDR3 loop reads CASSLLEGASGYTF. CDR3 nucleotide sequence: TGTGCCAGCAGTTTACTGGAGGGGGCGAGTGGCTACACCTTC.